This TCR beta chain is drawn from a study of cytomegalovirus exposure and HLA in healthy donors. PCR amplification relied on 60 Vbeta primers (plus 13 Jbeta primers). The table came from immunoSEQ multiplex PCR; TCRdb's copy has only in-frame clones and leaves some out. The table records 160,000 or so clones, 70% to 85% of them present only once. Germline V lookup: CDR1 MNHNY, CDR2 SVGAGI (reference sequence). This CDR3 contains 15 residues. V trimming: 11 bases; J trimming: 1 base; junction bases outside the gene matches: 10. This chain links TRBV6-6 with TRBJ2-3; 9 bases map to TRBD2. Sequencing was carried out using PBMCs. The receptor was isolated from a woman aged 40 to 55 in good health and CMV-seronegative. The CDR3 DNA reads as TGTGCCGGACGGACTGCGGGGGGGGGCACAGATACGCAGTATTTT. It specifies CAGRTAGGGTDTQYF.